The source of this T cell receptor beta chain is a study of cytomegalovirus exposure and HLA in healthy donors. This clone was counted a few times. 60 Vbeta and 13 Jbeta primers were used in PCR. Per the study methods: In a later analysis, about 12 million of 65 million to 90 million unique beta chains occurred in at least two donors. The repertoire was sequenced with immunoSEQ multiplex PCR; TCRdb's copy has only in-frame clones and lacks some. The V and J calls and clone size come from that table; D and trimming were worked out from the DNA. The sample shows roughly 120,000 clones, under 85% of them seen only once. This CDR3 comprises 15 residues. The germline CDR1 and CDR2 sequences are SGHNT and YYREEE (reference sequence). Between the trimmed V and J ends, which lost 2 bases and 0 bases, there was a span of 9 bases.

J is TRBJ1-3 and V is TRBV5-4, with D possibly being TRBD1 (5 bases). The sequenced sample was PBMCs. The receptor comes from a man aged 18 to 30 in good health and CMV-seropositive. The CDR3, as DNA: TGTGCCAGCAGCTTCGACAGCCTCTCTGGAAACACCATATATTTT. Translating gives CASSFDSLSGNTIYF.